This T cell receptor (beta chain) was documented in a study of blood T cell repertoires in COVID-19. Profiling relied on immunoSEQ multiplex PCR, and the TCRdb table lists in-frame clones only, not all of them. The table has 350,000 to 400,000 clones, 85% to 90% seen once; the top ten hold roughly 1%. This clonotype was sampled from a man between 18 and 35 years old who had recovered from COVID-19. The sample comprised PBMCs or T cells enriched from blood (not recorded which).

The CDR3 nucleotides are TGTGCCAGCAGCTTAACCGCGAGCTCCTACGAGCAGTACTTC. Encoded protein: CASSLTASSYEQYF. V is TRBV7-2 and J is TRBJ2-7; no reliable D call. CDR3 length equals 14 residues. Germline V gives CDR1 SGHTA, CDR2 FQGNSA. The V end was cut by 2 bases, the J end by 0 bases, with 8 bases between.